The next 24 T cell receptor beta chains were all read from a single sample in a study of cytomegalovirus exposure and HLA in healthy donors. PCR was performed using 60 Vbeta and 13 Jbeta primers. The repertoire was sequenced with immunoSEQ multiplex PCR; TCRdb's copy has only in-frame clones and lacks some. The sample lists some 240,000 clones, around 73% occurring once. Sequencing was carried out using PBMCs. The receptors originated from a male donor in good health and CMV-seronegative.

CDR3 region: CSAQDRTSSYEQYF. In DNA form, the CDR3 reads TGCAGCGCCCAAGACAGGACCAGCTCCTACGAGCAGTACTTC. The chain employs TRBV29-1 and TRBJ2-7; the D gene is possibly TRBD1 (6 bases). V dropped 7 bases and J dropped 0 bases, with 16 bases sitting between them. The germline V gene has CDR1 SQVTM and CDR2 ANQGSEA. The CDR3 spans 14 residues.

This clone was seen a single time. This rearrangement joins TRBV9 to TRBJ1-4; perhaps TRBD1 as D (5 bases). Per the germline V gene, CDR1 is SGDLS and CDR2 is YYNGEE. V dropped 2 bases and J dropped 8 bases, with 13 bases sitting between them. The CDR3 contains 14 residues. In DNA, the CDR3 is TGTGCCAGCAGCGTGGGGGGATTGGAGGAAAAACTGTTTTTT. Protein sequence: CASSVGGLEEKLFF. Together with reference TRBV9 and TRBJ1-4, the CDR3 gives the full variable domain: DSGVTQTPKHLITATGQRVTLRCSPRSGDLSVYWYQQSLDQGLQFLIQYYNGEERAKGNILERFSAQQFPDLHSELNLSSLELGDSALYFCASSVGGLEEKLFFGSGTQLSVL.

This clone was detected a few times. The chain couples TRBV4-1 to TRBJ2-7, with a possible D match to TRBD2 (7 bases). The CDR3 extends over 15 amino acids. Trimming pared 2 bases from V and 0 bases from J, leaving 11 bases between. Germline lookup yields CDR1 MGHRA and CDR2 YSYEKL. The CDR3 loop reads CASSQTAGASYEQYF. CDR3 DNA sequence: TGCGCCAGCAGCCAAACGGCGGGGGCCTCCTACGAGCAGTACTTC.

This clone has only a few counts. The chain uses TRBV18 and TRBJ1-1; 11 nucleotides agree with TRBD1. The V segment lost 3 bases and the J segment 9 bases; nucleotides outside the gene matches: 9. CDR1 KGHSH and CDR2 LQKENI come from the germline V gene. The CDR3 has 15 amino acids. Written as DNA, the CDR3 is TGTGCCAGCTCACCGTCAACGGGACAGGGGGAACAAGCTTTCTTT. This gives the protein CASSPSTGQGEQAFF. Looking up the rest from reference TRBV18 and TRBJ1-1 gives the full variable domain: NAGVMQNPRHLVRRRGQEARLRCSPMKGHSHVYWYRQLPEEGLKFMVYLQKENIIDESGMPKERFSAEFPKEGPSILRIQQVVRGDSAAYFCASSPSTGQGEQAFFGQGTRLTVV.

This clone came up once. This sequence joins TRBV5-4 and TRBJ2-1; D gene ambiguous. Germline assignment: CDR1 SGHNT and CDR2 YYREEE (reference sequence). The V end lost 2 bases, the J end lost 8 bases, and 11 bases lay between the germline ends. The CDR3 is 13 residues long. The DNA for the CDR3 is TGTGCCAGCAGCTTCGTTCGGGTGGATGAGCAGTTCTTC. Its translation: CASSFVRVDEQFF.

The rearrangement joins TRBV5-1 to TRBJ2-1, with 10 positions matching TRBD2. The CDR3 runs 15 residues. The V and J ends lost 7 bases and 4 bases, in that order; junction bases with no gene match: 8. CDR1 and CDR2 (germline): SGHRS, YFSETQ. The CDR3 DNA reads as TGCGCCAGCTTGGCTAGCGGGAGTCGTTACAATGAGCAGTTCTTC. It yields the protein CASLASGSRYNEQFF.

This clone turned up a few times. J is TRBJ1-4 and V is TRBV5-5; D unclear. The germline CDR1 and CDR2 sequences are SGHKS and YYEKEE (reference sequence). Trimming took off 1 base at V and 5 bases at J, with 6 bases between the two ends. This CDR3 contains 13 residues. This CDR3 is CASSLPQNEKLFF. The DNA of the CDR3 is TGTGCCAGCAGCTTGCCACAGAATGAAAAACTGTTTTTT.

The CDR3 reads CASTDEGGSYNEQFF. DNA of the CDR3: TGTGCCAGCACCGATGAGGGGGGGTCCTACAATGAGCAGTTCTTC. The chain recombines TRBV2 with TRBJ2-1, with D perhaps matching TRBD2 (7 bases). CDR1 is SNHLY, CDR2 FYNNEI, per germline. Deletions cut 7 bases from V and 1 base from J, with 14 bases between. The CDR3 loop spans 15 amino acids.

The chain links TRBV5-1 to TRBJ2-2; 7 nucleotides line up with TRBD2. The V gene end was trimmed by 3 bases and the J gene end by 3 bases; junction bases not matched to a gene: 5. The CDR3 totals 15 residues. Germline values: CDR1 SGHRS, CDR2 YFSETQ. CDR3 residues: CASSSSGVYTGELFF. DNA for the CDR3: TGCGCCAGCAGCTCCAGCGGGGTATACACCGGGGAGCTGTTTTTT.

V is TRBV10-3 and J is TRBJ2-7, with 9 bases matching TRBD1. V lost 4 bases and J lost 5; bases outside the gene matches: 9. This CDR3 spans 15 amino acids. The germline V gene encodes CDR1 ENHRY and CDR2 SYGVKD. The CDR3 spells CAISARDRVSHEQYF. Here the CDR3 DNA reads TGTGCCATCAGTGCCCGGGACAGGGTTTCCCACGAGCAGTACTTC.

This rearrangement joins TRBV5-8 to TRBJ2-6; 7 bases are shared with TRBD1. This CDR3 is 18 amino acids long. The junction had 10 bases not matched to a gene; V was cut back by 3 bases and J by 1 base. Germline V CDR1 and CDR2: SGHTS, YDEGEE. For the CDR3, the DNA is TGTGCCAGCAGCTCTCGACAGGGACATGTGTCTGGGGCCAACGTCCTGACTTTC. Encoded protein: CASSSRQGHVSGANVLTF.

This clone appeared a single time. V and J are TRBV30 and TRBJ1-2; a possible D gene is TRBD1 (5 bases). Germline V CDR1 and CDR2: GTSNPN, SVGIG (reference sequence). Between the trimmed V and J ends, which lost 4 bases and 6 bases, there was a span of 9 bases. The CDR3 consists of 11 residues. CDR3 in amino acids: CAWNRLDGYTF. DNA for the CDR3: TGTGCCTGGAACAGGTTAGATGGCTACACCTTC.

The chain recombines TRBV27 with TRBJ2-5, with a weak D call TRBD2 (6 bases). Germline CDR1 is MNHEY and CDR2 is SMNVEV (reference sequence). V was trimmed by 0 bases and J by 2 bases, leaving 10 bases between them. CDR3 length equals 15 residues. In DNA form, the CDR3 reads TGTGCCAGCAGTTTATCTTGGGGGGAACAAGAGACCCAGTACTTC. Its translation is CASSLSWGEQETQYF.

In this sample, this clone turned up a few times. J is TRBJ2-1 and V is TRBV28; possibly TRBD2 for D (6 bases). The germline V and J ends were trimmed by 6 bases and 1 base, with 13 bases remaining between them. The CDR3 has 15 amino acids. Looked up from germline, CDR1 is MDHEN and CDR2 is SYDVKM. The CDR3: CASSELGRSYNEQFF. CDR3 DNA: TGTGCCAGCAGCGAACTCGGGAGATCCTACAATGAGCAGTTCTTC.

This clone showed up just once. This chain connects TRBV30 to TRBJ2-7; D unclear. CDR3 length: 15 residues. The germline V gene encodes CDR1 GTSNPN and CDR2 SVGIG (reference sequence). V lost 1 base and J lost 0, with 13 bases in between. CDR3 residues: CAWSESLQSSYEQYF. The CDR3 DNA follows: TGTGCCTGGAGTGAGAGTTTACAGAGCTCCTACGAGCAGTACTTC.

This chain joins TRBV11-2 and TRBJ2-7, with 9 bases fitting TRBD2. Germline-derived CDR1 and CDR2 are SGHAT and FQNNGV. With V trimmed by 0 bases and J by 1 base, 7 bases remained unmatched. The CDR3 is made up of 17 amino acids. The CDR3 region is CASSLDLRAGGSYEQYF. The DNA of the CDR3 is TGTGCCAGCAGCTTAGATCTGAGAGCGGGAGGTTCCTACGAGCAGTACTTC. The entire variable domain, with the rest obtained from reference TRBV11-2 and TRBJ2-7, is as follows: EAGVAQSPRYKIIEKRQSVAFWCNPISGHATLYWYQQILGQGPKLLIQFQNNGVVDDSQLPKDRFSAERLKGVDSTLKIQPAKLEDSAVYLCASSLDLRAGGSYEQYFGPGTRLTVT.

The chain is built from TRBV14 and TRBJ2-7; no definite D call. V was trimmed by 0 bases and J by 3 bases, leaving 15 bases between them. The length of the CDR3 is 16 residues. The V gene's germline CDR1 is SGHDN and CDR2 FVKESK. This CDR3 reads CASSQDEERALYEQYF. As DNA, the CDR3 is TGTGCCAGCAGCCAAGATGAGGAGCGAGCGCTCTACGAGCAGTACTTC. The entire variable domain, with the rest obtained from reference TRBV14 and TRBJ2-7, is as follows: EAGVTQFPSHSVIEKGQTVTLRCDPISGHDNLYWYRRVMGKEIKFLLHFVKESKQDESGMPNNRFLAERTGGTYSTLKVQPAELEDSGVYFCASSQDEERALYEQYFGPGTRLTVT.

The V and J genes are TRBV5-1 and TRBJ1-4, with D hard to call. The V end was cut by 4 bases, the J end by 7 bases, with 17 bases between. This CDR3 is built from 15 residues. Looked up from germline, CDR1 is SGHRS and CDR2 is YFSETQ. CDR3 loop: CASSPSGGSGEKLFF. The CDR3 nucleotides are TGCGCCAGCAGCCCGAGCGGAGGGAGTGGTGAAAAACTGTTTTTT.

This sequence joins TRBV25-1 and TRBJ1-1; TRBD1 matches 7 bases. Germline trimming cut 6 bases from V and 5 bases from J; bases unmatched to any gene: 9. Germline CDR1 MGHDK, CDR2 SYGVNS. CDR3 length equals 14 residues. In DNA, the CDR3 is TGTGCCAGCAGGGAGGAGGGGGCAAGGACTGAAGCTTTCTTT. It codes for CASREEGARTEAFF.

This clone was counted only a few times. The rearrangement uses TRBV4-1 and TRBJ2-1; TRBD2 matches at 15 bases. Germline lookup yields CDR1 MGHRA and CDR2 YSYEKL. The CDR3 runs 16 residues. J lost 9 bases, V lost 4 bases, and 7 bases had no gene match. This CDR3 reads CASSRGLAGGMGEQFF. CDR3 nucleotide sequence: TGCGCCAGCAGCCGCGGACTAGCGGGGGGGATGGGTGAGCAGTTCTTC.

The gene calls are TRBV27 and TRBJ1-4; D remains ambiguous. V lost 5 bases and J lost 1, with 11 bases in between. CDR1 is MNHEY, CDR2 SMNVEV, per germline (reference sequence). This CDR3 region has 15 residues. The CDR3, as DNA: TGTGCCAGCAGTCCACAACGGGGAACTAATGAAAAACTGTTTTTT. Translation: CASSPQRGTNEKLFF.

The rearrangement uses TRBV2 and TRBJ1-1, with 7 bases fitting TRBD1. V was clipped by 6 bases and J by 0 bases; unmatched bases: 4. Germline V gene lookup returns CDR1 SNHLY and CDR2 FYNNEI. The CDR3 has 14 residues. CDR3 residues: CASRLQGLNTEAFF. In nucleotides, the CDR3 is TGTGCCAGCAGATTACAGGGGTTGAACACTGAAGCTTTCTTT.

The rearrangement joins TRBV5-1 to TRBJ1-2; 10 bases map to TRBD1. Germline CDR1 is SGHRS and CDR2 is YFSETQ. The J segment lost 6 bases and the V segment lost 0 bases, leaving 2 bases of the junction unmatched. The CDR3 length is 14 residues. CDR3 DNA sequence: TGCGCCAGCAGCTTGGTAGGGACAGGGGATGGCTACACCTTC. This codes for CASSLVGTGDGYTF.

The CDR3 DNA sequence: TGTGCCAGCAGTGAGATCGGGACTAGAGGCAATGAGCAGTTCTTC. Its protein is CASSEIGTRGNEQFF. The J gene is TRBJ2-1, the V gene TRBV9; 8 bases line up with TRBD2. The CDR3 covers 15 residues. From germline, CDR1 is SGDLS and CDR2 YYNGEE. V trimming: 5 bases; J trimming: 6 bases; junction bases outside the gene matches: 10. Complete variable domain (other parts from reference TRBV9 and TRBJ2-1): DSGVTQTPKHLITATGQRVTLRCSPRSGDLSVYWYQQSLDQGLQFLIQYYNGEERAKGNILERFSAQQFPDLHSELNLSSLELGDSALYFCASSEIGTRGNEQFFGPGTRLTVL.